This T cell receptor beta chain is drawn from a study of T cell responses to AZD1222 COVID-19 vaccine. Comment on this clone: The junction departs from germline at one end; a sequencing error may be responsible.

Assay: immunoSEQ multiplex PCR; the TCRdb copy retains only in-frame clones and omits some. Of roughly 100,000 clones in the sample, roughly 91% were seen once. The CDR3 runs to 11 residues. Germline CDR1 is MNHEY and CDR2 is SVGAGI. The receptor's source is an adult in good health. Specimen: peripheral blood, collected on day 0 of AZD1222 vaccination. The chain has TRBV6-5 and TRBJ1-3; D is uncertain. The CDR3 protein is CASSLYNSIYF. CDR3 DNA: TGTGCCAGCAGTCTTTATAACAGCATATATTTT.